A few counts support the clone carrying this T cell receptor beta chain. What it binds is not known. This sample was taken from a study of T cells in Graves' hyperthyroidism and ophthalmopathy. There were TCR beta CDR3 regions amplified from RNA transcripts. The HTBI set primed first-round TCR CDR3 RT-PCR. Using its own MiXCR run on the multiplex PCR reads, TCRdb lists one record per CDR3 protein. This sample carries a few hundred thousand distinct CDR3 sequences, approximately 44% of them seen once, and the ten largest clones take 8.2%. Germline loops: CDR1 MNHNS, CDR2 SASEGT. CDR3 length equals 13 residues. V shed 6 bases and J shed 8 bases, with 14 bases lying between them. Study findings and constraints: The model anticipated ophthalmopathy a median 6.5 months pre-onset. Classification by a 13 V-J model distinguished ophthalmopathy from stable hyperthyroidism.

This sequence originates from a woman aged 18-35 years with Graves' hyperthyroidism. This sequence joins TRBV6-1 and TRBJ1-5; D unclear. Sample: peripheral blood or thyroid tissue (not recorded which). The CDR3 DNA sequence: TGTGCCAGCAGGGGGATAGGCGGCGAGCCCCAGCATTTT. It yields the protein CASRGIGGEPQHF.